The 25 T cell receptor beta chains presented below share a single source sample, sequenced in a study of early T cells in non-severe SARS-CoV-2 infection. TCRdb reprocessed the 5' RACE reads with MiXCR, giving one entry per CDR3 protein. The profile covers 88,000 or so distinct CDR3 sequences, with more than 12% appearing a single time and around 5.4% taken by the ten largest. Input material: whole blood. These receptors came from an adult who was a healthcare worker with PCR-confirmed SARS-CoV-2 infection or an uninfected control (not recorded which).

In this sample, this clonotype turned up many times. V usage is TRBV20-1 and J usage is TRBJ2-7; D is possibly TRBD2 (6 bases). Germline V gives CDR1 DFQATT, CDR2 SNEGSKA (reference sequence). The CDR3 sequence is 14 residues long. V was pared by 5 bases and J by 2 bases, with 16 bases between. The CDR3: CSAQNPSATYEQYF. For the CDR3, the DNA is TGCAGTGCTCAAAACCCTAGCGCTACCTACGAGCAGTACTTC.

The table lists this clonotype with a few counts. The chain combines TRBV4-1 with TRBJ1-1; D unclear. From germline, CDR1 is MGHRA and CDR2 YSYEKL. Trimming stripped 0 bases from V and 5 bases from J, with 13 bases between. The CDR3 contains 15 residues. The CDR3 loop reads CASSQDQPGRTEAFF. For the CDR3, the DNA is TGCGCCAGCAGCCAAGATCAACCGGGCCGTACTGAAGCTTTCTTT.

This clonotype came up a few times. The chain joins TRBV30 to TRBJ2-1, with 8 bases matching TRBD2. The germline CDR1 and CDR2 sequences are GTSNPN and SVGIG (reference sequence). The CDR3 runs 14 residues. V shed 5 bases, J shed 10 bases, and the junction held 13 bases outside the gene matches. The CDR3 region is CAWSAGLDFREQFF. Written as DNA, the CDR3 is TGTGCCTGGTCCGCGGGACTAGATTTCAGAGAGCAGTTCTTC.

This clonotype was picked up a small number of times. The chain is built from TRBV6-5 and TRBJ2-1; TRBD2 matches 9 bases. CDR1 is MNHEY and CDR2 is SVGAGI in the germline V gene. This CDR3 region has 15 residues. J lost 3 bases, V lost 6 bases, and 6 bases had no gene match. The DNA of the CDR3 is TGTGCCAGCAGACCCGGGACTAGCTTCTACAATGAGCAGTTCTTC. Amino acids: CASRPGTSFYNEQFF.

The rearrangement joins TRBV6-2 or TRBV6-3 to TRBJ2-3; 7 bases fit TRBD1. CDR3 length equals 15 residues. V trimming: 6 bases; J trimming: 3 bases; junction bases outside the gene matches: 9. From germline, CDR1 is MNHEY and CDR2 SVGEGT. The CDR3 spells CASSPTTGKTDTQYF. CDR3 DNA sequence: TGTGCCAGCAGCCCCACGACAGGGAAAACAGATACGCAGTATTTT.

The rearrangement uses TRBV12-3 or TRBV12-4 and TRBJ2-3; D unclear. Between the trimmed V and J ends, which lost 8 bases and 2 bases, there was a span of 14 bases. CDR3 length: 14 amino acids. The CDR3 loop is CASSRSAITDTQYF. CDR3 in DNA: TGTGCCAGCTCCCGGTCCGCAATCACAGATACGCAGTATTTT.

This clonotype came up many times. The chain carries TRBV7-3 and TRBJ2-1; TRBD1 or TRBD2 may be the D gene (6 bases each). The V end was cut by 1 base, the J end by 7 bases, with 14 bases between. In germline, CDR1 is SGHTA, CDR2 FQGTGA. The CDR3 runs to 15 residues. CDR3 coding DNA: TGTGCCAGCAGCTTAAACTCCGGGGGCGGGAATGAGCAGTTCTTC. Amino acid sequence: CASSLNSGGGNEQFF.

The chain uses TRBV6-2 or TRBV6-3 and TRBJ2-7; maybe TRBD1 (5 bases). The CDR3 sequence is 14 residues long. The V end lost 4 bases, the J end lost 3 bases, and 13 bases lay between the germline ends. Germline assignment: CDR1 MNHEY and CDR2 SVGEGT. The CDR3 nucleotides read TGTGCCAGCAGTTTGGGGCGGATACACTACGAGCAGTACTTC. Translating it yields CASSLGRIHYEQYF.

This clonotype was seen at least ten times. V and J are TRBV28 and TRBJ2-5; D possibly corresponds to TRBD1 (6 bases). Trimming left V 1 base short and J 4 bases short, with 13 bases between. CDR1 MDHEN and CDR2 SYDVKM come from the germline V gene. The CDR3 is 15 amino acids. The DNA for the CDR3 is TGTGCCAGCAGTTTATTGTCAGGGGTTCTAGAGACCCAGTACTTC. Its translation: CASSLLSGVLETQYF.

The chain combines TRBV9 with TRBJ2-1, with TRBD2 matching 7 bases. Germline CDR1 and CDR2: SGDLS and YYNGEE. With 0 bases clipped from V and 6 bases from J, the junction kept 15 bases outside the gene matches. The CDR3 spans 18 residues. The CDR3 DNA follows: TGTGCCAGCAGCGTAGCATCGGGCGGGAGAATGGCGTTCAATGAGCAGTTCTTC. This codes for CASSVASGGRMAFNEQFF.

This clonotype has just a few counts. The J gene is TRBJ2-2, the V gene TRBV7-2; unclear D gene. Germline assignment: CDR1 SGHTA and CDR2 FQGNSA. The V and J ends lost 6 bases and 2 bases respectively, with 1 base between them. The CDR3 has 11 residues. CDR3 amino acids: CASRNTGELFF. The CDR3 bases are TGTGCCAGCAGAAACACCGGGGAGCTGTTTTTT.

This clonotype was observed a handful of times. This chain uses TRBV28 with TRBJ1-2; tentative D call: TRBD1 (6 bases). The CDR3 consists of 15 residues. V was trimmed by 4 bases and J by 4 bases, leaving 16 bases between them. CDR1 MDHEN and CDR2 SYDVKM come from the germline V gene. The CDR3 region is CASSSGPRGGYGYTF. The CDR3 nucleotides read TGTGCCAGCAGTTCGGGCCCGAGGGGGGGCTATGGCTACACCTTC.

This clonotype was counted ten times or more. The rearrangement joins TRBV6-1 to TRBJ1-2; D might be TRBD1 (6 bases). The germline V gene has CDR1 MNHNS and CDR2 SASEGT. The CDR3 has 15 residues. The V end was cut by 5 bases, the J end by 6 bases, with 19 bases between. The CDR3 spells CASSLTRGRVHGYTF. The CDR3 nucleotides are TGTGCCAGCAGTTTGACCAGGGGAAGGGTCCATGGCTACACCTTC.

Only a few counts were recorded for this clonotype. The CDR3 reads CASSLVAPGQGYEETQYF. CDR3 DNA: TGCGCCAGCAGCTTGGTCGCCCCGGGACAGGGTTACGAAGAGACCCAGTACTTC. The chain joins TRBV5-1 to TRBJ2-5; TRBD1 matches at 9 bases. Germline lookup yields CDR1 SGHRS and CDR2 YFSETQ. Trimming cost V 0 bases and J 3 bases; bases outside gene matches: 12. There are 18 residues in the CDR3.

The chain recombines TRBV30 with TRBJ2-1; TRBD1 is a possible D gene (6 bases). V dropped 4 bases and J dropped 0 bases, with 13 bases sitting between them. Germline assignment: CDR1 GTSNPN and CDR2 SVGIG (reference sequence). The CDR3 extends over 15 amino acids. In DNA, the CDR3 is TGTGCCTGGACCCTTGGACAGAGCTCCTACAATGAGCAGTTCTTC. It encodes CAWTLGQSSYNEQFF.

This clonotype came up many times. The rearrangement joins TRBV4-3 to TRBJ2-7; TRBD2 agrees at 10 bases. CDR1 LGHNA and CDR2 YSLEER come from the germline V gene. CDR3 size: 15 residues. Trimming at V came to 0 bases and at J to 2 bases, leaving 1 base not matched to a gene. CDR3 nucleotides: TGCGCCAGCAGCCAAGAAGGGACTAGCGCCTACGAGCAGTACTTC. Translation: CASSQEGTSAYEQYF.

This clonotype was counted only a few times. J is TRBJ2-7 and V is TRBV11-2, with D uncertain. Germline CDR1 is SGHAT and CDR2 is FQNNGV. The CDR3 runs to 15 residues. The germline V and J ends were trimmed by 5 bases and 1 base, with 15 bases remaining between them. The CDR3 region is CASSPYQTASYEQYF. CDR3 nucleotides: TGTGCCAGCAGCCCCTACCAGACTGCTTCCTACGAGCAGTACTTC. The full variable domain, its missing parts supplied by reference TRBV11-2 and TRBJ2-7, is EAGVAQSPRYKIIEKRQSVAFWCNPISGHATLYWYQQILGQGPKLLIQFQNNGVVDDSQLPKDRFSAERLKGVDSTLKIQPAKLEDSAVYLCASSPYQTASYEQYFGPGTRLTVT.

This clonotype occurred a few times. CDR3 loop: CASRLPGSYGYTF. CDR3 DNA sequence: TGTGCCAGCAGGCTCCCAGGGAGCTATGGCTACACCTTC. V and J are TRBV6-5 and TRBJ1-2, with a tentative D call TRBD1 (5 bases). Trimming pared 6 bases from V and 4 bases from J, leaving 12 bases between. This CDR3 comprises 13 residues. The germline V gene has CDR1 MNHEY and CDR2 SVGAGI.

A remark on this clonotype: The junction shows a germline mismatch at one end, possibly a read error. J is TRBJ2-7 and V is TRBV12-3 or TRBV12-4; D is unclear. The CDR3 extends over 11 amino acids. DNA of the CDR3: TGTGCCTGCAGTTTTTCGAGCGAGCAGTACTTC. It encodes CACSFSSEQYF.

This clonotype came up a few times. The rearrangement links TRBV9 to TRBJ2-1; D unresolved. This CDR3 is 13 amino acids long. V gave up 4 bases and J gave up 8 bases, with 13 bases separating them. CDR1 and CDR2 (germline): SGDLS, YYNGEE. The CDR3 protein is CASSPQSEDEQFF. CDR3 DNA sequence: TGTGCCAGCAGCCCCCAATCCGAGGATGAGCAGTTCTTC.

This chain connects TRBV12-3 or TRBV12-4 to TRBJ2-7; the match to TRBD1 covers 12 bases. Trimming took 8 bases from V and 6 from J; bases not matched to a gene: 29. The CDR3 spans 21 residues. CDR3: CASAIPGQGALPPFSLREQYF. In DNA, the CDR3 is TGTGCCAGCGCGATACCGGGACAGGGGGCCCTTCCCCCCTTTTCACTACGCGAGCAGTACTTC.

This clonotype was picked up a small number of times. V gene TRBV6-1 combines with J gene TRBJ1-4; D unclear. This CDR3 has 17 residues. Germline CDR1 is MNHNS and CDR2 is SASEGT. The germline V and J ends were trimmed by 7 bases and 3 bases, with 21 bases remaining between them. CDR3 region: CASNPPFGVGSNEKLFF. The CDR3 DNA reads TGTGCCAGCAACCCCCCCTTCGGGGTGGGCTCTAATGAAAAACTGTTTTTT.

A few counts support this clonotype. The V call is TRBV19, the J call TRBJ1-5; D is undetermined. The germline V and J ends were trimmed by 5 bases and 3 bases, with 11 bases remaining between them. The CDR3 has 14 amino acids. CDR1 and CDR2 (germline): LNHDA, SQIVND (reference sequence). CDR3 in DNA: TGTGCCAGTAGTCTACAGAGTTACAATCAGCCCCAGCATTTT. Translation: CASSLQSYNQPQHF.

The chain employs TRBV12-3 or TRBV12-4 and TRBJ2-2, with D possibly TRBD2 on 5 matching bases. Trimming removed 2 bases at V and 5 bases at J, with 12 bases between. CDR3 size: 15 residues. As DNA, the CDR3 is TGTGCCAGCAGTTTATCTCTGGGGAGAACCGGGGAGCTGTTTTTT. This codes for CASSLSLGRTGELFF.

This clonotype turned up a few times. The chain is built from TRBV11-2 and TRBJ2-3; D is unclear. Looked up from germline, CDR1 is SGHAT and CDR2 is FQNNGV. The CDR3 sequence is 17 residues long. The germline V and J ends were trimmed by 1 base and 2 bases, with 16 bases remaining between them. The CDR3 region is CASSLVSYSSHTDTQYF. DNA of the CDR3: TGTGCCAGCAGCTTAGTTAGTTACAGTTCACACACAGATACGCAGTATTTT. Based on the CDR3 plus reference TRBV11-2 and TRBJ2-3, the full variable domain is EAGVAQSPRYKIIEKRQSVAFWCNPISGHATLYWYQQILGQGPKLLIQFQNNGVVDDSQLPKDRFSAERLKGVDSTLKIQPAKLEDSAVYLCASSLVSYSSHTDTQYFGPGTRLTVL.